The 27 T cell receptor beta chains presented below share a single source sample, sequenced in a study of T cell responses to AZD1222 COVID-19 vaccine. Generated by immunoSEQ multiplex PCR, the TCRdb table keeps only in-frame clones and is missing some. The table records 130,000 to 150,000 clones, approximately 88% of them present only once. The sequencing used peripheral blood, collected on day 0 of MenACWY control vaccination. These receptor sequences come from an adult in good health.

The chain uses TRBV7-2 and TRBJ1-2; 9 positions match TRBD1. The germline gives CDR1 SGHTA, CDR2 FQGNSA. The CDR3 has 16 amino acids. V lost 2 bases to trimming and J lost 4 bases; unmatched junction nucleotides: 8. CDR3 sequence: CASSLLGTGSTYGYTF. DNA for the CDR3: TGTGCCAGCAGCTTATTGGGGACAGGGTCAACCTATGGCTACACCTTC.

The chain links TRBV19 to TRBJ1-2; no clear D. Per the germline V gene, CDR1 is LNHDA and CDR2 is SQIVND (reference sequence). V shed 3 bases and J shed 4 bases, with 12 bases lying between them. The CDR3 length is 14 residues. CDR3 sequence (DNA): TGTGCCAGTAGTATTGAATTAAGGTCCTATGGCTACACCTTC. It specifies CASSIELRSYGYTF.

This clone is a singleton in its sample. This chain links TRBV9 with TRBJ2-2; D not resolved. V lost 3 bases, J lost 1 base, and 7 bases lay in between. The CDR3 consists of 14 residues. Looked up from germline, CDR1 is SGDLS and CDR2 is YYNGEE. CDR3 in amino acids: CASSGRGNTGELFF. The CDR3 DNA reads TGTGCCAGCAGCGGGCGCGGGAACACCGGGGAGCTGTTTTTT.

The chain is built from TRBV10-3 and TRBJ2-3, with 7 positions matching TRBD2. Germline assignment: CDR1 ENHRY and CDR2 SYGVKD. The CDR3 extends over 16 amino acids. Trimming cost V 2 bases and J 6 bases; bases outside gene matches: 11. This CDR3 is CAISESLAAPRDTQYF. CDR3 DNA sequence: TGTGCCATCAGTGAGAGCCTAGCGGCGCCTAGGGATACGCAGTATTTT.

This chain links TRBV19 with TRBJ1-5; possibly TRBD1 for D (5 bases). There are 15 residues in the CDR3. CDR1 is LNHDA, CDR2 SQIVND, per germline (reference sequence). Between the trimmed V and J ends, which lost 1 base and 7 bases, there was a span of 14 bases. The CDR3 coding sequence is TGTGCCAGTAGTATAGCCGGGGCCCGGGGGCAGCCCCAGCATTTT. Translated: CASSIAGARGQPQHF.

V usage is TRBV28 and J usage is TRBJ1-1; 10 bases are a match to TRBD1. Germline lookup yields CDR1 MDHEN and CDR2 SYDVKM. The V gene end was trimmed by 6 bases and the J gene end by 4 bases; junction bases not matched to a gene: 11. CDR3 length equals 16 residues. CDR3 in amino acids: CASRDRGQGGRTEAFF. CDR3 nucleotides: TGTGCCAGCAGGGACCGAGGACAGGGGGGGCGCACTGAAGCTTTCTTT.

This clone came up once. The chain is built from TRBV11-2 and TRBJ1-1; D gene unclear. V gave up 7 bases and J gave up 8 bases, with 17 bases separating them. This CDR3 contains 13 residues. CDR1 and CDR2 (germline): SGHAT, FQNNGV. CDR3 coding DNA: TGTGCCAGCACTTTTCCGACCGGGTCAGAAGCTTTCTTT. Amino acids: CASTFPTGSEAFF.

In this sample, this clone turned up once. The chain recombines TRBV19 with TRBJ1-2; 7 bases are shared with TRBD1. Looked up from germline, CDR1 is LNHDA and CDR2 is SQIVND (reference sequence). CDR3 size: 14 residues. Trimming took 6 bases from V and 4 from J; bases not matched to a gene: 8. The CDR3 protein is CASSNPRDSYGYTF. The CDR3 DNA is TGTGCCAGTAGCAATCCCCGGGACAGCTATGGCTACACCTTC.

This clone was recorded a few times. The chain has TRBV9 and TRBJ1-2; weak D call: TRBD1 (5 bases). The CDR3 sequence is 12 residues long. CDR1 is SGDLS, CDR2 YYNGEE, per germline. V was trimmed by 2 bases and J by 7 bases, leaving 9 bases between them. The CDR3 protein is CASSVLGGGYTF. The CDR3 nucleotides read TGTGCCAGCAGCGTCCTTGGGGGTGGCTACACCTTC.

Only one count was recorded for this clone. V and J are TRBV7-9 and TRBJ1-6; 8 positions agree with TRBD1. Germline V gene data show CDR1 as SEHNR and CDR2 as FQNEAQ (reference sequence). After removal of 0 bases from V and 9 bases from J, the junction contained 1 base not matched to a gene. The CDR3 totals 14 residues. The CDR3 region is CASSLAQGVSPLHF. Written as DNA, the CDR3 is TGTGCCAGCAGCTTAGCACAGGGGGTTTCACCCCTCCACTTT.

The genes are TRBV11-1 and TRBJ1-3; D gene uncertain. The ends were cut back, 3 bases at V and 2 bases at J, with 8 bases in the middle. The CDR3 consists of 14 residues. Germline V CDR1 and CDR2: SGHAT, FQDESV (reference sequence). This CDR3 reads CASSFLDAGNTIYF. The CDR3 DNA sequence: TGTGCCAGCAGCTTCCTGGATGCTGGAAACACCATATATTTT.

This chain joins TRBV12-3 or TRBV12-4 and TRBJ2-7; D unresolved. Trimming removed 5 bases from V and 2 bases from J, with 10 bases in between. The CDR3 runs to 13 residues. The CDR3 is CASSQTVTYEQYF. The CDR3 region has the DNA TGTGCCAGCAGTCAGACCGTTACCTACGAGCAGTACTTC.

This clone was seen more than once but under ten times. This chain uses TRBV7-3 with TRBJ2-1; 10 bases match TRBD2. The germline V gene encodes CDR1 SGHTA and CDR2 FQGTGA. The CDR3 runs to 15 residues. Trimming at V came to 4 bases and at J to 4 bases, leaving 4 bases not matched to a gene. CDR3 DNA sequence: TGTGCCAGCAGCTCTAGCGGGAGAGAGTACAATGAGCAGTTCTTC. Encoded protein: CASSSSGREYNEQFF.

Notes on this clone: The sample holds other DNA sequences that translate to the same CDR3. V usage is TRBV18 and J usage is TRBJ2-2; D possibly corresponds to TRBD2 (5 bases). There are 14 residues in the CDR3. Germline CDR1 is KGHSH and CDR2 is LQKENI. Deletions cut 3 bases from V and 6 bases from J, with 11 bases between. Here the CDR3 reads CASSPLQEAGELFF. The CDR3 DNA reads TGTGCCAGCTCACCTCTGCAGGAGGCCGGGGAGCTGTTTTTT.

The chain has TRBV7-2 and TRBJ1-2, with TRBD1 identical over 9 bases. V gave up 8 bases and J gave up 7 bases; unmatched junction bases: 11. This CDR3 is built from 14 residues. Germline CDR1 and CDR2: SGHTA and FQGNSA. The CDR3, as DNA: TGTGCCAGCGATCCGGGACAGGGAAAGGCTGGCTACACCTTC. This codes for CASDPGQGKAGYTF.

The rearrangement joins TRBV12-3 or TRBV12-4 to TRBJ1-6; D not certain. The CDR3 runs to 11 residues. Trimming cost V 6 bases and J 5 bases, with 2 bases left between them. The CDR3 DNA is TGTGCCAGCAGCGATAATTCACCCCTCCACTTT. Translated, it gives CASSDNSPLHF.

This rearrangement joins TRBV6-5 to TRBJ1-1, with D tentatively TRBD1 (6 bases). V lost 6 bases to trimming and J lost 5 bases, with 13 bases between them. This CDR3 is built from 13 residues. The germline V gene encodes CDR1 MNHEY and CDR2 SVGAGI. The CDR3 sequence: CASRRTGSTEAFF. CDR3 DNA: TGTGCCAGCAGACGAACAGGGTCGACTGAAGCTTTCTTT.

This chain links TRBV5-4 with TRBJ1-2; TRBD1 agrees at 9 bases. After removal of 4 bases from V and 2 bases from J, the junction contained 3 bases not matched to a gene. CDR3 length: 14 residues. The V gene's germline CDR1 is SGHNT and CDR2 YYREEE (reference sequence). The CDR3 region is CASSPDRGNYGYTF. CDR3 nucleotides: TGTGCCAGCAGCCCGGACAGGGGAAACTATGGCTACACCTTC.

About this clone: This sample includes further DNA sequences coding for the same CDR3. The chain recombines TRBV6-2 or TRBV6-3 with TRBJ1-2; no definite D call. Looked up from germline, CDR1 is MNHEY and CDR2 is SVGEGT. The V gene lost 4 bases and the J gene lost 4 bases, with 7 bases spanning the gap. The CDR3 is 12 residues long. The CDR3 region is CASSWGGYGYTF. CDR3 in DNA: TGTGCCAGCAGTTGGGGTGGCTATGGCTACACCTTC.

The V call is TRBV27, the J call TRBJ2-2; 8 bases are shared with TRBD1. The trim removed 5 bases at V and 6 bases at J, leaving 11 bases unmatched. This CDR3 has 16 amino acids. Germline assignment: CDR1 MNHEY and CDR2 SMNVEV (reference sequence). The CDR3 reads CASSTDREGVAGELFF. CDR3 DNA sequence: TGTGCCAGCAGTACGGACAGGGAAGGAGTCGCCGGGGAGCTGTTTTTT.

This clone was seen just once. This chain links TRBV19 with TRBJ2-1; no clear D gene. This CDR3 comprises 14 residues. Looked up from germline, CDR1 is LNHDA and CDR2 is SQIVND (reference sequence). The V end lost 9 bases, the J end lost 0 bases, and 12 bases lay between the germline ends. The CDR3 here is CASRRASSYNEQFF. The CDR3, as DNA: TGTGCCAGCCGTCGGGCTAGCTCCTACAATGAGCAGTTCTTC.

The genes are TRBV29-1 and TRBJ2-1; D not certain. This CDR3 region has 16 residues. Germline-derived CDR1 and CDR2 are SQVTM and ANQGSEA. V was shortened by 6 bases and J by 2 bases, with 20 bases between the two germline ends. DNA for the CDR3: TGCAGCGTACGTGATCCAGGTTCCCTCCCCTACAATGAGCAGTTCTTC. This gives the protein CSVRDPGSLPYNEQFF.

The gene calls are TRBV4-2 and TRBJ2-1; D perhaps matches TRBD2 (6 bases). Germline-derived CDR1 and CDR2 are LGHNA and YNFKEQ. Trimming took 4 bases from V and 8 from J, leaving 15 bases between them. The CDR3 sequence is 14 residues long. The CDR3 is CASSRLGSSDEQFF. The CDR3 coding sequence is TGTGCCAGCAGCCGACTCGGGAGTTCAGATGAGCAGTTCTTC.

This clone was detected a few times. V usage is TRBV3-1 (or the pseudogene TRBV3-2) and J usage is TRBJ2-2; a possible D gene is TRBD1 (5 bases). Trimming took 4 bases from V and 0 from J, leaving 6 bases between them. Germline V CDR1 and CDR2: LGHDT, YNNKEL (reference sequence). The CDR3 sequence is 14 residues long. This CDR3 is CASSRQPNTGELFF. The CDR3 region has the DNA TGTGCCAGCAGCCGACAGCCGAACACCGGGGAGCTGTTTTTT.

This chain links TRBV24-1 with TRBJ1-4; D not certain. Germline V gene data show CDR1 as KGHDR and CDR2 as SFDVKD. V lost 4 bases, J lost 5 bases, and 7 bases lay in between. CDR3 length: 13 residues. The CDR3 DNA reads TGTGCCACCAGTGAGCGACGGAATGAAAAACTGTTTTTT. It codes for CATSERRNEKLFF.

V is TRBV9 and J is TRBJ2-2, with TRBD1 as a possible D gene (7 bases). Germline CDR1 reads SGDLS; CDR2 reads YYNGEE. CDR3 size: 16 residues. V was cut by 0 bases and J by 4 bases, with 13 bases left in between. CDR3 bases: TGTGCCAGCAGCGTAGCGGCGCAGGGGGGCACCGGGGAGCTGTTTTTT. It specifies CASSVAAQGGTGELFF.

The rearrangement links TRBV7-9 to TRBJ1-3, with 8 bases that match TRBD1. There are 17 residues in the CDR3. V was clipped by 4 bases and J by 1 base; unmatched bases: 9. Germline V CDR1 and CDR2: SEHNR, FQNEAQ (reference sequence). This chain's CDR3 is CASSSPPRTGSGNTIYF. CDR3 DNA sequence: TGTGCCAGCAGCTCCCCCCCAAGGACAGGGTCTGGAAACACCATATATTTT.